This passage covers 30 T cell receptor beta chains from one sample sequenced in a study of T cell responses to AZD1222 COVID-19 vaccine. Produced via immunoSEQ multiplex PCR; TCRdb's table is partial and in-frame only. The sample holds around 92,000 clones, just over 90% seen once. This specimen consisted of peripheral blood, obtained on day 0 of AZD1222 vaccination. Receptors were obtained from an adult in good health.

The genes are TRBV10-3 and TRBJ2-4; 12 positions agree with TRBD1. Looked up from germline, CDR1 is ENHRY and CDR2 is SYGVKD. V was clipped by 7 bases and J by 7 bases; unmatched bases: 2. This CDR3 spans 13 amino acids. CDR3 DNA sequence: TGTGCCATCATGGGACAGGGGGCCAACATTCAGTACTTC. This codes for CAIMGQGANIQYF.

V and J are TRBV20-1 and TRBJ1-1, with D uncertain. Looked up from germline, CDR1 is DFQATT and CDR2 is SNEGSKA (reference sequence). This CDR3 has 11 amino acids. With 6 bases removed from V and 7 bases from J, the gap between germline ends came to 12 bases. DNA of the CDR3: TGCAGTGCAGGCGGTGTTGGTGAAGCTTTCTTT. Translated, it gives CSAGGVGEAFF.

This clone is a singleton in its sample. The rearrangement links TRBV5-4 to TRBJ2-7; no clear D gene. Trimming removed 4 bases from V and 4 bases from J, with 15 bases in between. There are 14 residues in the CDR3. Germline CDR1 reads SGHNT; CDR2 reads YYREEE (reference sequence). CDR3 amino acids: CASSPKGQDYEQYF. The CDR3 nucleotides are TGTGCCAGCAGCCCAAAGGGCCAGGATTACGAGCAGTACTTC. The whole variable domain, filled in from reference TRBV5-4 and TRBJ2-7, reads ETGVTQSPTHLIKTRGQQVTLRCSSQSGHNTVSWYQQALGQGPQFIFQYYREEENGRGNFPPRFSGLQFPNYSSELNVNALELDDSALYLCASSPKGQDYEQYFGPGTRLTVT.

V is TRBV7-9 and J is TRBJ2-7; D is possibly TRBD1 or TRBD2 (5 bases each). CDR1 is SEHNR and CDR2 is FQNEAQ in the germline V gene (reference sequence). The CDR3 has 17 amino acids. V dropped 1 base and J dropped 2 bases, with 18 bases sitting between them. The CDR3 sequence is CASSLDLDTSGPYEQYF. The CDR3 nucleotides read TGTGCCAGCAGCTTAGATCTAGACACATCGGGACCCTACGAGCAGTACTTC.

The chain is built from TRBV28 and TRBJ2-1; D gene ambiguous. The germline V gene has CDR1 MDHEN and CDR2 SYDVKM. The V end lost 2 bases, the J end lost 3 bases, and 8 bases lay between the germline ends. The CDR3 totals 14 residues. The CDR3 sequence: CASSLHRSYNEQFF. The CDR3 DNA follows: TGTGCCAGCAGTTTACACAGAAGCTACAATGAGCAGTTCTTC.

The chain has TRBV18 and TRBJ1-1; D is unclear. V lost 3 bases and J 2 bases, leaving 13 bases between the germline ends. The CDR3 has 15 amino acids. The V gene's germline CDR1 is KGHSH and CDR2 LQKENI. Here the CDR3 DNA reads TGTGCCAGCTCACCCGACCACCCCGACAACACTGAAGCTTTCTTT. It is translated as CASSPDHPDNTEAFF.

The rearrangement links TRBV5-4 to TRBJ2-7; TRBD2 matches at 9 bases. The J segment lost 0 bases and the V segment lost 4 bases, leaving 2 bases of the junction unmatched. This CDR3 region has 14 residues. The germline V gene has CDR1 SGHNT and CDR2 YYREEE (reference sequence). CDR3 amino acids: CASSVGLASYEQYF. For the CDR3, the DNA is TGTGCCAGCAGCGTGGGACTAGCCTCCTACGAGCAGTACTTC.

The chain is built from TRBV7-2 and TRBJ2-7; TRBD1 aligns across 9 bases. Germline trimming cut 5 bases from V and 5 bases from J; bases unmatched to any gene: 10. The germline V gene has CDR1 SGHTA and CDR2 FQGNSA. This CDR3 has 15 residues. Written as DNA, the CDR3 is TGTGCCAGCAGCATCGGGACAGGGATCTTCAACGAGCAGTACTTC. It yields the protein CASSIGTGIFNEQYF.

Concerning this clone itself: The same CDR3 arises from other DNA sequences in this sample as well. The genes are TRBV18 and TRBJ1-2; TRBD1 aligns across 7 bases. In germline, CDR1 is KGHSH, CDR2 LQKENI. The CDR3 runs to 14 residues. Unmatched junction bases numbered 2, after V lost 2 bases and J lost 2 bases. The CDR3 is CASSPGQENYGYTF. CDR3 DNA sequence: TGTGCCAGCTCACCAGGACAGGAAAACTATGGCTACACCTTC.

J is TRBJ2-1 and V is TRBV6-5, with D unresolved. The CDR3 extends over 15 amino acids. CDR1 is MNHEY and CDR2 is SVGAGI in the germline V gene. V dropped 0 bases and J dropped 12 bases, with 18 bases sitting between them. The CDR3 is CASSYSVGANEGQFF. The CDR3 DNA follows: TGTGCCAGCAGTTACTCGGTAGGCGCCAATGAAGGGCAGTTCTTC.

The count of this clone is one. V gene TRBV6-1 combines with J gene TRBJ1-4; TRBD1 matches at 7 bases. The V gene end was trimmed by 1 base and the J gene end by 5 bases; junction bases not matched to a gene: 4. The CDR3 is 15 amino acids. Germline V gene sequence: CDR1 MNHNS, CDR2 SASEGT. The CDR3 spells CASSEGDRANEKLFF. Written as DNA, the CDR3 is TGTGCCAGCAGTGAAGGGGACAGAGCGAATGAAAAACTGTTTTTT.

V usage is TRBV27 and J usage is TRBJ1-2; D ambiguous. V lost 2 bases and J lost 8, with 9 bases in between. Per the germline V gene, CDR1 is MNHEY and CDR2 is SMNVEV (reference sequence). This CDR3 has 12 amino acids. The CDR3 DNA reads as TGTGCCAGCAGTTTACCCCCGGAGGGCTACACCTTC. Translating it yields CASSLPPEGYTF.

The rearrangement joins TRBV12-3 or TRBV12-4 to TRBJ2-3; no definite D call. With 2 bases removed from V and 10 bases from J, the gap between germline ends came to 4 bases. CDR3 length: 10 residues. The CDR3: CASSLNAQYF. The CDR3 nucleotides are TGTGCCAGCAGTTTAAATGCGCAGTATTTT.

This sequence joins TRBV5-1 and TRBJ1-5, with D uncertain. This CDR3 contains 14 residues. V was cut by 0 bases and J by 0 bases, with 4 bases left in between. CDR1 is SGHRS, CDR2 YFSETQ, per germline. The CDR3 loop is CASSLGNSNQPQHF. The CDR3 nucleotides read TGCGCCAGCAGCTTGGGGAATAGCAATCAGCCCCAGCATTTT.

This chain connects TRBV2 to TRBJ2-1, with D tentatively TRBD1 (6 bases). V lost 10 bases and J 16 bases, leaving 17 bases between the germline ends. The CDR3 length is 10 residues. Germline V gene sequence: CDR1 SNHLY, CDR2 FYNNEI. The CDR3 nucleotides read TGTGCCACAAGACAGGTACCTCTTTTCTTC. Translated: CATRQVPLFF.

This clone appeared a few times. The chain carries TRBV4-2 and TRBJ1-6, with D unclear. Germline V gives CDR1 LGHNA, CDR2 YNFKEQ. Between the trimmed V and J ends, which lost 0 bases and 1 base, there was a span of 7 bases. The CDR3 loop spans 16 amino acids. The chain's CDR3 is CASSQDSGSYNSPLHF. The CDR3 DNA reads as TGTGCCAGCAGCCAAGATTCAGGTTCCTATAATTCACCCCTCCACTTT.

The chain has TRBV12-3 or TRBV12-4 and TRBJ1-6; tentatively, D is TRBD1 (5 bases). Between the trimmed V and J ends, which lost 6 bases and 9 bases, there was a span of 9 bases. This CDR3 has 12 residues. Here the CDR3 reads CASSGGGSPLHF. CDR3 in DNA: TGTGCCAGCAGCGGGGGTGGTTCACCCCTCCACTTT.

The rearrangement joins TRBV12-3 or TRBV12-4 to TRBJ2-7; D call uncertain. The CDR3 has 13 residues. Trimming took off 2 bases at V and 4 bases at J, with 9 bases between the two ends. CDR3 sequence: CASSLNKPYEQYF. CDR3 in DNA: TGTGCCAGCAGTTTAAACAAACCATACGAGCAGTACTTC.

The chain has TRBV6-2 or TRBV6-3 and TRBJ2-7; TRBD2 might be the D (5 bases). This CDR3 region has 16 residues. Trimming took 2 bases from V and 4 from J, leaving 18 bases between them. The germline V gene encodes CDR1 MNHEY and CDR2 SVGEGT. The CDR3: CASSYVRGLLAYEQYF. CDR3 bases: TGTGCCAGCAGTTACGTTCGGGGTCTCCTTGCGTACGAGCAGTACTTC.

The chain couples TRBV3-1 (or the pseudogene TRBV3-2) to TRBJ1-5; TRBD1 might be the D (5 bases). This CDR3 spans 14 amino acids. V lost 0 bases and J lost 9, with 12 bases in between. The germline V gene has CDR1 LGHDT and CDR2 YNNKEL (reference sequence). The CDR3 nucleotides read TGTGCCAGCAGCCAAGATCAGGGCGGGCGGCCCCAGCATTTT. Translation gives CASSQDQGGRPQHF.

The chain recombines TRBV4-3 with TRBJ2-1; tentatively, D is TRBD2 (5 bases). The CDR3 length is 13 residues. Germline V CDR1 and CDR2: LGHNA, YSLEER. Trimming left V 0 bases short and J 13 bases short, with 13 bases between. This CDR3 reads CASSQEGRANQFF. The CDR3 DNA sequence: TGCGCCAGCAGCCAAGAAGGGCGGGCGAATCAGTTCTTC.

V gene TRBV7-8 combines with J gene TRBJ2-7; D unresolved. Germline V gives CDR1 SGHVS, CDR2 FQNEAQ. With 6 bases removed from V and 4 bases from J, the gap between germline ends came to 16 bases. This CDR3 region has 14 residues. The CDR3 loop is CASSKRQGGYEQYF. CDR3 coding DNA: TGTGCCAGCAGTAAAAGACAAGGCGGTTACGAGCAGTACTTC. Based on the CDR3 plus reference TRBV7-8 and TRBJ2-7, the full variable domain is GAGVSQSPRYKVAKRGQDVALRCDPISGHVSLFWYQQALGQGPEFLTYFQNEAQLDKSGLPSDRFFAERPEGSVSTLKIQRTQQEDSAVYLCASSKRQGGYEQYFGPGTRLTVT.

The rearrangement links TRBV6-6 to TRBJ1-2, with 10 bases aligning to TRBD1. This CDR3 is 14 amino acids long. Germline CDR1 and CDR2: MNHNY and SVGAGI (reference sequence). The J segment lost 4 bases and the V segment lost 6 bases, leaving 5 bases of the junction unmatched. The CDR3 is CASSIGQGGYGYTF. CDR3 nucleotide sequence: TGTGCCAGCAGCATAGGACAGGGGGGCTATGGCTACACCTTC.

This clone was recorded only once. The chain recombines TRBV18 with TRBJ1-6; D unclear. The V end was cut by 6 bases, the J end by 4 bases, with 4 bases between. This CDR3 is 12 amino acids long. The germline V gene has CDR1 KGHSH and CDR2 LQKENI. Here the CDR3 DNA reads TGTGCCAGCTCCACGTATAATTCACCCCTCCACTTT. Translating it yields CASSTYNSPLHF. Drawing the rest from reference TRBV18 and TRBJ1-6, the complete variable domain is NAGVMQNPRHLVRRRGQEARLRCSPMKGHSHVYWYRQLPEEGLKFMVYLQKENIIDESGMPKERFSAEFPKEGPSILRIQQVVRGDSAAYFCASSTYNSPLHFGNGTRLTVT.

This clone has just one count. The chain combines TRBV5-6 with TRBJ1-6; 9 positions agree with TRBD1. The CDR3 runs to 15 residues. CDR1 is SGHDT and CDR2 is YYEEEE in the germline V gene. The J segment lost 5 bases and the V segment lost 4 bases, leaving 4 bases of the junction unmatched. The CDR3 DNA reads TGTGCCAGCAGCCAAAGGACAGGGGATAATTCACCCCTCCACTTT. Translating it yields CASSQRTGDNSPLHF. The variable domain in full, with the rest retrieved from reference TRBV5-6 and TRBJ1-6, is DAGVTQSPTHLIKTRGQQVTLRCSPKSGHDTVSWYQQALGQGPQFIFQYYEEEERQRGNFPDRFSGHQFPNYSSELNVNALLLGDSALYLCASSQRTGDNSPLHFGNGTRLTVT.

The chain employs TRBV19 and TRBJ2-7; D is possibly TRBD2 (6 bases). Germline V CDR1 and CDR2: LNHDA, SQIVND (reference sequence). There are 18 residues in the CDR3. Trimming stripped 6 bases from V and 3 bases from J, with 27 bases between. The CDR3 coding sequence is TGTGCCAGTAGAGGAGGCGCGGGGCGTGGGGACTCAGGCTACGAGCAGTACTTC. Amino acids: CASRGGAGRGDSGYEQYF.

In DNA, the CDR3 is TGTGCCAGCAGCTTTGCTTGGGAAGCTTTCTTT. Translation gives CASSFAWEAFF. The chain carries TRBV7-9 and TRBJ1-1; D gene unclear. Germline lookup yields CDR1 SEHNR and CDR2 FQNEAQ (reference sequence). Trimming cost V 3 bases and J 8 bases, with 7 bases left between them. CDR3 size: 11 residues.

This clone was counted a few times. The genes are TRBV5-1 and TRBJ2-7; TRBD2 is a possible D gene (6 bases). With 1 base removed from V and 4 bases from J, the gap between germline ends came to 12 bases. The CDR3 spans 14 residues. The germline V gene has CDR1 SGHRS and CDR2 YFSETQ. The CDR3: CASSLPSDGYEQYF. CDR3 coding DNA: TGCGCCAGCAGCTTGCCTAGCGATGGGTACGAGCAGTACTTC.

This chain uses TRBV6-5 with TRBJ1-5; D unresolved. The CDR3 runs 14 residues. Trimming took 6 bases from V and 2 from J, leaving 11 bases between them. Germline V gene lookup returns CDR1 MNHEY and CDR2 SVGAGI. The CDR3 reads CASRGERGNQPQHF. Here the CDR3 DNA reads TGTGCCAGCAGGGGCGAGAGGGGCAATCAGCCCCAGCATTTT.

V gene TRBV6-1 combines with J gene TRBJ1-5; 7 nucleotides agree with TRBD1. Looked up from germline, CDR1 is MNHNS and CDR2 is SASEGT. Trimming cost V 1 base and J 2 bases; bases outside gene matches: 2. CDR3 length: 15 amino acids. The CDR3 DNA follows: TGTGCCAGCAGTGAAGGGACAGGCCGCAATCAGCCCCAGCATTTT. It encodes CASSEGTGRNQPQHF.